The 19 T cell receptor beta chains given below trace back to one sample, sequenced in a study of vaccination effects on CD4 cells after COVID-19. Their antigens are not known. TCRdb keeps only in-frame clones here, not all; method: immunoSEQ multiplex PCR. This table has about 72,000 clones, around 81% appearing once. After expansion with viral peptide pools in the ViraFEST assay, antigen-specific CD4+ T cells were sequenced. The culture ran for around 10 days before CD4+ T cells were isolated. Vaccine administered to participants consisted of two doses of either BNT162b2 or mRNA-1273. The specimen was CD4+ T cells from PBMCs cultured with HCoV-229E spike peptides, collected after COVID-19 vaccination. The source is a human donor who received a COVID-19 vaccine.

The chain combines TRBV18 with TRBJ1-5, with unresolved D. Germline CDR1 reads KGHSH; CDR2 reads LQKENI. Trimming pared 3 bases from V and 3 bases from J, leaving 6 bases between. The CDR3 runs to 13 residues. Here the CDR3 reads CASSPGTNQPQHF. The CDR3 bases are TGTGCCAGCTCACCGGGAACCAATCAGCCCCAGCATTTT. The full variable domain, completed using reference TRBV18 and TRBJ1-5, is NAGVMQNPRHLVRRRGQEARLRCSPMKGHSHVYWYRQLPEEGLKFMVYLQKENIIDESGMPKERFSAEFPKEGPSILRIQQVVRGDSAAYFCASSPGTNQPQHFGDGTRLSIL.

CDR3 residues: CASRIEGMSNQPQHF. CDR3 sequence (DNA): TGTGCCAGCAGAATTGAGGGAATGAGCAATCAGCCCCAGCATTTT. The J gene is TRBJ1-5, the V gene TRBV2; the D is unclear. V was pared by 6 bases and J by 1 base, with 13 bases between. CDR1 SNHLY and CDR2 FYNNEI come from the germline V gene. This CDR3 contains 15 residues.

This chain uses TRBV10-3 with TRBJ2-5; D may be TRBD2 (5 bases). This CDR3 has 13 residues. Trimming left V 3 bases short and J 5 bases short, with 10 bases between. Germline CDR1 and CDR2: ENHRY and SYGVKD. CDR3 bases: TGTGCCATCAGTGACGGGATGGGGGAGACCCAGTACTTC. Translated: CAISDGMGETQYF.

This clone was seen once. The DNA for the CDR3 is TGCGCCAGCAGGTCGAATTTGGGTGATAACTATGGCTACACCTTC. Translating it yields CASRSNLGDNYGYTF. V and J are TRBV10-1 and TRBJ1-2; D gene uncertain. Trimming cost V 6 bases and J 1 base, with 15 bases left between them. This CDR3 has 15 amino acids. CDR1 WNHNN and CDR2 SYGVQD come from the germline V gene (reference sequence).

The chain has TRBV19 and TRBJ2-6, with D perhaps being TRBD1 or TRBD2 (5 bases each). V gave up 4 bases and J gave up 4 bases, with 11 bases separating them. The CDR3 totals 15 residues. Germline CDR1 and CDR2: LNHDA and SQIVND (reference sequence). The CDR3 protein is CASSTTGLGANVLTF. CDR3 bases: TGTGCCAGTAGTACAACAGGACTCGGGGCCAACGTCCTGACTTTC.

The chain combines TRBV5-6 with TRBJ2-2; weak D call: TRBD1 (5 bases). V lost 3 bases to trimming and J lost 0 bases, with 15 bases between them. The CDR3 spans 17 residues. The germline V gene encodes CDR1 SGHDT and CDR2 YYEEEE. Here the CDR3 DNA reads TGTGCCAGCAGCTCCCCACGACAGATCACGAACACCGGGGAGCTGTTTTTT. This translates into CASSSPRQITNTGELFF.

This sequence joins TRBV6-5 and TRBJ1-4; D might be TRBD1 (5 bases). Germline CDR1 and CDR2: MNHEY and SVGAGI. The CDR3 runs 14 residues. V was clipped by 6 bases and J by 3 bases, with 11 bases between them. The CDR3 DNA is TGTGCCAGCAGGACCTTACAGGCTAATGAAAAACTGTTTTTT. The encoded protein is CASRTLQANEKLFF.

This clone was seen only a few times. The chain recombines TRBV10-3 with TRBJ1-3; D remains ambiguous. V was clipped by 3 bases and J by 0 bases, with 6 bases between them. This CDR3 is built from 14 residues. Germline CDR1 and CDR2: ENHRY and SYGVKD. In DNA form, the CDR3 reads TGTGCCATCAGTGAAGCAGGCTCTGGAAACACCATATATTTT. It translates to CAISEAGSGNTIYF.

CDR3: CSVIRGDTEAFF. For the CDR3, the DNA is TGCAGCGTCATACGGGGAGACACTGAAGCTTTCTTT. This sequence joins TRBV29-1 and TRBJ1-1, with unresolved D. The CDR3 is 12 residues long. Trimming stripped 6 bases from V and 3 bases from J, with 11 bases between. Germline V gene data show CDR1 as SQVTM and CDR2 as ANQGSEA.

V is TRBV6-5 and J is TRBJ2-7, with TRBD1 as a possible D gene (6 bases). Looked up from germline, CDR1 is MNHEY and CDR2 is SVGAGI. V lost 5 bases to trimming and J lost 0 bases, with 11 bases between them. CDR3 length: 14 amino acids. CDR3: CASSRDIGSYEQYV. CDR3 nucleotides: TGTGCCAGCAGTAGGGACATAGGCTCCTACGAGCAGTACGTC.

V gene TRBV29-1 combines with J gene TRBJ1-2; D uncertain. CDR1 is SQVTM and CDR2 is ANQGSEA in the germline V gene. Trimming left V 2 bases short and J 4 bases short, with 11 bases between. CDR3 length: 13 residues. CDR3: CSVEWQASYGYTF. DNA of the CDR3: TGCAGCGTTGAATGGCAGGCTAGCTATGGCTACACCTTC.

In its sample, this clone was seen once. The chain couples TRBV6-5 to TRBJ1-3; no firm D call. Germline-derived CDR1 and CDR2 are MNHEY and SVGAGI. The length of the CDR3 is 14 residues. Between the trimmed V and J ends, which lost 6 bases and 0 bases, there was a span of 9 bases. Here the CDR3 reads CASRPDHSGNTIYF. CDR3 bases: TGTGCCAGCAGGCCAGACCACTCTGGAAACACCATATATTTT.

This chain uses TRBV9 with TRBJ2-1; a possible D gene is TRBD1 (6 bases). The V end lost 3 bases, the J end lost 5 bases, and 9 bases lay between the germline ends. The CDR3 runs 13 residues. The V gene's germline CDR1 is SGDLS and CDR2 YYNGEE. CDR3 loop: CASSAGTNNEQFF. DNA for the CDR3: TGTGCCAGCAGCGCCGGGACAAACAATGAGCAGTTCTTC.

This clone has a handful of counts. The chain joins TRBV30 to TRBJ1-5; weak D call: TRBD1 (6 bases). The V gene lost 2 bases and the J gene lost 7 bases, with 12 bases spanning the gap. CDR3 size: 13 residues. The germline CDR1 and CDR2 sequences are GTSNPN and SVGIG (reference sequence). CDR3 protein: CAWSRTAGQPQHF. The CDR3 DNA follows: TGTGCCTGGAGTCGGACAGCAGGGCAGCCCCAGCATTTT. The complete variable domain, with remaining parts taken from reference TRBV30 and TRBJ1-5, reads SQTIHQWPATLVQPVGSPLSLECTVEGTSNPNLYWYRQAAGRGLQLLFYSVGIGQISSEVPQNLSASRPQDRQFILSSKKLLLSDSGFYLCAWSRTAGQPQHFGDGTRLSIL.

This clone occurred a few times. This chain joins TRBV27 and TRBJ1-5; 8 bases align to TRBD1. CDR1 and CDR2 (germline): MNHEY, SMNVEV (reference sequence). V was clipped by 4 bases and J by 4 bases; unmatched bases: 6. CDR3 length: 15 residues. The CDR3 sequence: CASSSPDRANQPQHF. In nucleotides, the CDR3 is TGTGCCAGCAGTTCCCCGGACAGGGCAAATCAGCCCCAGCATTTT.

This clone appeared a single time. The V and J genes are TRBV6-5 and TRBJ2-2; D possibly corresponds to TRBD1 (6 bases). The V gene's germline CDR1 is MNHEY and CDR2 SVGAGI. The length of the CDR3 is 15 residues. Trimming took off 4 bases at V and 4 bases at J, with 13 bases between the two ends. This chain's CDR3 is CASSSTGHLTGELFF. CDR3 DNA sequence: TGTGCCAGCAGTTCAACAGGGCACCTCACCGGGGAGCTGTTTTTT.

This clone was seen only a few times. The chain uses TRBV6-6 and TRBJ2-5, with 11 nucleotides matching TRBD1. The CDR3 is 15 amino acids. The V gene's germline CDR1 is MNHNY and CDR2 SVGAGI (reference sequence). V was clipped by 6 bases and J by 5 bases; unmatched bases: 8. CDR3 nucleotide sequence: TGTGCCAGCAGCAGGCAGGACAGGGGGCAGGAGACCCAGTACTTC. This codes for CASSRQDRGQETQYF.

The genes are TRBV7-6 and TRBJ1-5; TRBD1 aligns across 7 bases. This CDR3 is 16 amino acids long. In germline, CDR1 is SGHVS, CDR2 FNYEAQ. V gave up 1 base and J gave up 1 base; unmatched junction bases: 4. The CDR3 loop is CASSLGQGISNQPQHF. CDR3 nucleotide sequence: TGTGCCAGCAGCTTAGGACAGGGTATCAGCAATCAGCCCCAGCATTTT.

This clone was picked up a small number of times. The rearrangement joins TRBV5-1 to TRBJ2-6; the D is unclear. With 6 bases removed from V and 4 bases from J, the gap between germline ends came to 2 bases. From germline, CDR1 is SGHRS and CDR2 YFSETQ. This CDR3 has 11 residues. As DNA, the CDR3 is TGCGCCAGCACCGGGGCCAACGTCCTGACTTTC. Translating gives CASTGANVLTF.